The present TCR beta chain was sequenced within a study of control samples from healthy donors and cancer patients. Profiling relied on immunoSEQ multiplex PCR, and the TCRdb table lists in-frame clones only, not all of them. The sample holds about 93,000 clones, about 88% seen once. Germline V gives CDR1 SGHKS, CDR2 YYEKEE (reference sequence). V lost 4 bases to trimming and J lost 3 bases; unmatched junction nucleotides: 6. The CDR3 consists of 15 residues. Sequenced input: blood. V usage is TRBV5-5 and J usage is TRBJ1-1, with 10 bases that match TRBD1. The sequence was obtained from a woman in her sixties or seventies in good health. The CDR3 here is CASSGGQGRDTEAFF. In DNA form, the CDR3 reads TGTGCCAGCAGCGGGGGACAGGGGCGGGACACTGAAGCTTTCTTT.